The rows below give T cell receptor beta chains drawn from one sample of a study of blood T cell repertoires in COVID-19. Method: immunoSEQ multiplex PCR; TCRdb's copy keeps in-frame clones and lacks some. The sample holds 200,000 to 250,000 clones, 80% to 90% seen once. The specimen sequenced was PBMCs or T cells enriched from blood (not recorded which). Every receptor here comes from a woman aged 30 to 39 who had been exposed to COVID-19. The CDR3 runs from the conserved cysteine through the conserved F or W. The order of the fields is V gene, D gene, clone size, J gene, CDR3 protein, CDR3 DNA. D genes are given only for firm matches. Where a row states a size, it is once, few, many or the class of an expanded clone; other rows omit it.

>TRBV2|NA|NA|TRBJ1-6
CASGRTDYNSPLHF
TGTGCCAGCGGAAGGACAGACTATAATTCACCCCTCCACTTT
>TRBV27|TRBD1|NA|TRBJ1-1
CASRVTGQLNTEAFF
TGTGCCAGCAGAGTAACGGGACAGCTGAACACTGAAGCTTTCTTT
>TRBV25-1|NA|NA|TRBJ1-4
CASSFRGSNEKLFF
TGTGCCAGCAGCTTCAGGGGTTCTAATGAAAAACTGTTTTTT
>TRBV5-5|NA|NA|TRBJ1-4
CASSLVAVNEKLFF
TGTGCCAGCAGCTTGGTTGCGGTTAATGAAAAACTGTTTTTT
>TRBV11-2|TRBD2|NA|TRBJ2-7
CASSLVPAGVSYEQYF
TGTGCCAGCAGCTTAGTTCCGGCGGGAGTCTCCTACGAGCAGTACTTC
>TRBV7-9|TRBD2|NA|TRBJ2-7
CASSSIGSGSVYEQYF
TGTGCCAGCAGCTCCATCGGAAGCGGGAGCGTCTACGAGCAGTACTTC
>TRBV4-1|NA|NA|TRBJ2-1
CASSPPMWREHIVGDEQFF
TGCGCCAGCAGCCCGCCTATGTGGCGGGAACACATTGTAGGGGATGAGCAGTTCTTC
>TRBV3-1/TRBV3-2|TRBD1|NA|TRBJ2-6
CASSQASRGQGANVLTF
TGTGCCAGCAGCCAAGCTTCTAGGGGGCAAGGGGCCAACGTCCTGACTTTC
>TRBV6-5|NA|NA|TRBJ1-1
CASSYRTVNLNTEAFF
TGTGCCAGCAGTTACAGAACGGTAAACCTGAACACTGAAGCTTTCTTT
>TRBV18|TRBD1|once|TRBJ2-7
CASSPLGDSPYEQYF
TGTGCCAGCTCACCACTTGGGGACAGCCCCTACGAGCAGTACTTC
>TRBV21-1|NA|NA|TRBJ2-2
CASSNAGTLNTGELFF
TGTGCCAGCAGCAACGCCGGGACATTGAACACCGGGGAGCTGTTTTTT
>TRBV2|NA|NA|TRBJ1-4
CASSAQFSQGRNEKLFF
TGTGCCAGCAGTGCACAATTCTCACAGGGTAGGAATGAAAAACTGTTTTTT
>TRBV5-1|TRBD2|NA|TRBJ2-7
CASSPQPGGSEQYF
TGCGCCAGCAGCCCCCAACCGGGGGGGTCCGAGCAGTACTTC
>TRBV6-6|NA|NA|TRBJ2-2
CASSYITGTGELFF
TGTGCCAGCAGTTACATCACAGGGACCGGGGAGCTGTTTTTT
>TRBV5-4|TRBD1|NA|TRBJ2-5
CASSFGQGLKTTQYF
TGTGCCAGCAGCTTCGGACAGGGGCTGAAGACGACCCAGTACTTC
>TRBV5-1|NA|NA|TRBJ2-1
CASSLVGGGNEQFF
TGCGCCAGCAGCTTGGTAGGGGGTGGCAATGAGCAGTTCTTC
>TRBV5-6|NA|NA|TRBJ1-4
CASSPADRRSEKLFF
TGTGCCAGCAGCCCCGCAGACAGACGGAGTGAAAAACTGTTTTTT
>TRBV2|NA|NA|TRBJ1-6
CASQDSFNSPLHF
TGTGCCAGCCAGGACAGCTTTAATTCACCCCTCCACTTT
>TRBV29-1|NA|few|TRBJ1-2
CSVEQGYGYTF
TGCAGCGTTGAACAGGGCTATGGCTACACCTTC
>TRBV19|NA|NA|TRBJ1-2
CASSINSPYGYTF
TGTGCCAGTAGTATAAATTCTCCCTATGGCTACACCTTC
>TRBV30|NA|NA|TRBJ2-3
CAWSPLGAADTQYF
TGTGCCTGGAGTCCCCTGGGGGCAGCAGATACGCAGTATTTT
>TRBV2|TRBD1|NA|TRBJ2-6
CASSGDRGPSGANVLTF
TGTGCCAGCAGTGGGGACAGGGGGCCCTCTGGGGCCAACGTCCTGACTTTC
>TRBV10-3|NA|NA|TRBJ2-5
CAISETRHGETQYF
TGTGCCATCAGTGAAACGCGCCACGGAGAGACCCAGTACTTC
>TRBV27|TRBD2|NA|TRBJ2-5
CASSWEGTSGQETQYF
TGTGCCAGCAGTTGGGAGGGGACTAGCGGGCAAGAGACCCAGTACTTC
>TRBV5-1|TRBD2|NA|TRBJ2-3
CASNLAGWADTQYF
TGCGCCAGCAACCTAGCGGGTTGGGCAGATACGCAGTATTTT
>TRBV2|NA|once|TRBJ2-3
CASSESGVQTDTQYF
TGTGCCAGCAGTGAGTCGGGAGTCCAGACAGATACGCAGTATTTT
>TRBV2|NA|NA|TRBJ2-7
CASSDTGTPLSGEQYF
TGTGCCAGCAGTGACACCGGGACGCCGTTGAGCGGGGAGCAGTACTTC
>TRBV6-5|TRBD2|NA|TRBJ2-3
CASSPGLAGVDTQYF
TGTGCCAGCAGTCCGGGACTAGCGGGAGTAGATACGCAGTATTTT
>TRBV5-1|NA|NA|TRBJ2-1
CASSRGGQDNEQFF
TGCGCCAGCAGTAGGGGGGGCCAGGACAATGAGCAGTTCTTC
>TRBV28|NA|NA|TRBJ1-5
CASSFGGSNQPQHF
TGTGCCAGCAGTTTCGGAGGTAGCAATCAGCCCCAGCATTTT
>TRBV7-9|NA|NA|TRBJ2-1
CASSLKNSGEERSEQFF
TGTGCCAGCAGCTTAAAAAATAGCGGAGAAGAGAGGAGTGAGCAGTTCTTC
>TRBV5-5|NA|NA|TRBJ1-2
CASSPDGGYGYTF
TGTGCCAGCAGCCCGGACGGGGGCTATGGCTACACCTTC
>TRBV2|NA|NA|TRBJ1-2
CASLNPSLRGYTF
TGTGCCAGCCTGAATCCGAGCTTGCGAGGCTACACCTTC
>TRBV29-1|TRBD1|NA|TRBJ1-3
CSVEGQGYGNTIYF
TGCAGCGTTGAAGGACAGGGGTATGGAAACACCATATATTTT
>TRBV6-5|NA|few|TRBJ2-5
CASKNPGETQYF
TGTGCCAGCAAAAACCCGGGGGAGACCCAGTACTTC
>TRBV29-1|TRBD2|NA|TRBJ2-3
CSVEDGVASGIADTQYF
TGCAGCGTTGAAGATGGGGTAGCTAGCGGGATAGCAGATACGCAGTATTTT
>TRBV19|NA|NA|TRBJ2-1
CASSPSSGSELGEQFF
TGTGCCAGTAGCCCTTCGTCCGGGAGTGAGCTGGGCGAGCAGTTCTTC
>TRBV11-3|NA|NA|TRBJ2-1
CASSFGINEQFF
TGTGCCAGCAGCTTCGGGATTAATGAGCAGTTCTTC
>TRBV20-1|TRBD1|NA|TRBJ1-2
CSAPGTGYF
TGCAGTGCTCCCGGGACAGGCTACTTC
>TRBV29-1|NA|NA|TRBJ1-1
CSVRGGNTEAFF
TGCAGCGTTCGGGGTGGGAACACTGAAGCTTTCTTT
>TRBV2|TRBD2|NA|TRBJ2-2
CASRLTSGRIAGELFF
TGTGCCAGCAGGTTGACTAGCGGGAGAATCGCCGGGGAGCTGTTTTTT
>TRBV6-2/TRBV6-3|TRBD1|NA|TRBJ1-6
CASSRGQGNSPLHF
TGTGCCAGCAGCAGAGGACAGGGAAATTCACCCCTCCACTTT
>TRBV12-5|TRBD2|NA|TRBJ2-1
CASGISGGRRYNEQFF
TGTGCTAGTGGCATAAGTGGCGGGAGGAGGTACAATGAGCAGTTCTTC
>TRBV14|NA|NA|TRBJ2-1
CASSQVGIVGRGYNEQFF
TGTGCCAGCAGCCAAGTGGGCATAGTGGGTCGGGGGTACAATGAGCAGTTCTTC
>TRBV7-9|TRBD1|NA|TRBJ2-5
CASSLVGRQGGKTQYF
TGTGCCAGCAGCTTAGTCGGGCGACAGGGGGGGAAGACCCAGTACTTC
>TRBV28|TRBD2|NA|TRBJ2-1
CASRPGTSRYNEQFF
TGTGCCAGCAGACCCGGGACTAGTCGTTACAATGAGCAGTTCTTC